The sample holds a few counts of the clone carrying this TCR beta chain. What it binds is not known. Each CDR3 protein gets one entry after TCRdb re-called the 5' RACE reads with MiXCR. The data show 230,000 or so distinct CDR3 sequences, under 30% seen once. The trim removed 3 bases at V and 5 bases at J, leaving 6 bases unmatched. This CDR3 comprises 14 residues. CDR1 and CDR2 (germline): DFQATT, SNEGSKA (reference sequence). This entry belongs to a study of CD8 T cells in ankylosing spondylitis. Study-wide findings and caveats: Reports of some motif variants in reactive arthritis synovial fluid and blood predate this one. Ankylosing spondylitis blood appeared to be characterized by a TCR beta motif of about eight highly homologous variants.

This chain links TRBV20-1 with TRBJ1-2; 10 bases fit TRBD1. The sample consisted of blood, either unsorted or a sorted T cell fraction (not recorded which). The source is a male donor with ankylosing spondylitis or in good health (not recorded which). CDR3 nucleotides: TGCAGTGCTAGTTCTCGACAGGGGGCGTATGGCTACACCTTC. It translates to CSASSRQGAYGYTF.